The rows below give T cell receptor beta chains drawn from one sample of a study of identical twins. MiXCR, run by TCRdb on the 5' RACE reads, gives a single entry per CDR3 protein. The table includes 410,000 or so distinct CDR3 sequences, 18% detected once. Sequencing used naive T cells sorted from blood. Receptors were obtained from a man aged 45-65 years in good health. CDR3s include the opening cysteine and the closing phenylalanine or tryptophan. The D gene is left open where the match is weak. For some rows the clone size is stated as once, few or many, or as a class when expanded; others skip it.

v_gene,d_gene,j_gene,abundance,CDR3nt,CDR3aa
TRBV29-1,TRBD2,TRBJ2-1,many,TGCAGCGTTGAAGATTGGGGGGGGTCGCATTATAATGAGCAGTTCTTC,CSVEDWGGSHYNEQFF
TRBV12-3/TRBV12-4,NA,TRBJ1-1,NA,TGTGCCAGCAGTCTGTACTACATAAACACTGAAGCTTTCTTT,CASSLYYINTEAFF
TRBV6-5,TRBD2,TRBJ2-1,NA,TGTGCCAGCAGTTACTCGAGGACTAGCAATGAGCAGTTCTTC,CASSYSRTSNEQFF
TRBV9,TRBD1,TRBJ2-2,NA,TGTGCCAGCAGCGCACGCGGACAGGGATCGGGCACCGGGGAGCTGTTTTTT,CASSARGQGSGTGELFF
TRBV12-3/TRBV12-4,NA,TRBJ1-1,NA,TGTGCCAGCACCTCGCGGACACGGCTCACTGAAGCTTTCTTT,CASTSRTRLTEAFF
TRBV12-3/TRBV12-4,TRBD2,TRBJ2-1,many,TGTGCCAGCAGACTAGCGGGAGGCGATGAGCAGTTCTTC,CASRLAGGDEQFF
TRBV12-3/TRBV12-4,TRBD1,TRBJ2-7,NA,TGTGCCAGCAGCCCTGACAGGGTCTGGTACGAGCAGTACTTC,CASSPDRVWYEQYF
TRBV28,NA,TRBJ2-5,many,TGTGCCAGCAGCCTTTCGCACGGCGAGACCCAGTACTTC,CASSLSHGETQYF
TRBV15,NA,TRBJ1-2,NA,TGTGCCACCAGCACAAGCTATCCAAGGAGTTATGGCTACACCTTC,CATSTSYPRSYGYTF
TRBV29-1,NA,TRBJ2-1,few,TGCAGCGTTGGGGGCTCACTGGGCCCTTACTCCTACAATGAGCAGTTCTTC,CSVGGSLGPYSYNEQFF
TRBV4-3,TRBD1,TRBJ2-2,few,TGCGCCAGCAGCCGGCACGGGACAGCGAACACCGGGGAGCTGTTTTTT,CASSRHGTANTGELFF
TRBV6-1,NA,TRBJ2-1,few,TGTGCCACCTCTCCCCGGCCCTGGGATGAGCAGTTCTTC,CATSPRPWDEQFF
TRBV20-1,TRBD2,TRBJ2-1,NA,TGCAGTGCTAGATCCCTAGCGGGAGCCAATGAGCAGTTCTTC,CSARSLAGANEQFF
TRBV7-9,NA,TRBJ2-3,many,TGTGCCAGCAGCCCCATGAACGCAGCTAGGGATACGCAGTATTTT,CASSPMNAARDTQYF
TRBV12-3/TRBV12-4,TRBD2,TRBJ2-1,NA,TGTGCCAGCAGTTTCTTTATAGCGGGAGTCAATGAGCAGTTCTTC,CASSFFIAGVNEQFF
TRBV5-1,TRBD1,TRBJ2-7,NA,TGCGCCAGCAGCCCGCCCTGGACAGGGGATAGCTCCTACGAGCAGTACTTC,CASSPPWTGDSSYEQYF
TRBV15,TRBD2,TRBJ2-1,NA,TGTGCCACCAGCCCAGCGGGGGGGCCCCACAATGAGCAGTTCTTC,CATSPAGGPHNEQFF
TRBV27,TRBD2,TRBJ2-1,NA,TGTGCCAGCAGTTTATGGCTGGGTCTAGCGGACAATGAGCAGTTCTTC,CASSLWLGLADNEQFF
TRBV20-1,NA,TRBJ2-1,once,TGCAGTGCTAGAGCCCTCCGGCCGGCCCGCAATGAGCAGTTCTTC,CSARALRPARNEQFF
TRBV20-1,TRBD2,TRBJ2-2,many,TGCAGTGCTAGAGAGCCTGACAGCGGGGGGACGAGATCGAACACCGGGGAGCTGTTTTTT,CSAREPDSGGTRSNTGELFF
TRBV20-1,NA,TRBJ2-7,NA,TGCAGTGCTTTGGCTTCCCTCGCTCTGGGGGAGCAGTACTTC,CSALASLALGEQYF
TRBV10-3,TRBD1,TRBJ1-1,NA,TGTGCCATCCGACAGGGGCCGAACACTGAAGCTTTCTTT,CAIRQGPNTEAFF
TRBV7-2,NA,TRBJ1-5,NA,TGTGCCAGCAGTAGGGACTTCAATCAGCCCCAGCATTTT,CASSRDFNQPQHF
TRBV15,TRBD1,TRBJ2-1,few,TGTGCCACCAGCATTGACAGGGCTAACAATGAGCAGTTCTTC,CATSIDRANNEQFF
TRBV7-2,TRBD2,TRBJ2-5,few,TGTGCCAGCAGCGCCAGCGGGAGGGCCAGTGACCAGTACTTC,CASSASGRASDQYF
TRBV18,NA,TRBJ2-1,NA,TGTGCCAGCTCACCACCGGGGCGGCTGTTCTTC,CASSPPGRLFF
TRBV4-3,TRBD2,TRBJ2-3,NA,TGCGCCAGCAGCCAAGATCGAAGCCGCACAGCGGGATGGAGCACAGATACGCAGTATTTT,CASSQDRSRTAGWSTDTQYF
TRBV6-1,TRBD1,TRBJ1-4,many,TGTGCCAGCAGTCAGGGACAGGGGGCGGGGGAAAAACTGTTTTTT,CASSQGQGAGEKLFF
TRBV5-6,NA,TRBJ2-2,many,TGTGCCAGCAGCTTTGGGACGGCGAACACCGGGGAGCTGTTTTTT,CASSFGTANTGELFF
TRBV10-3,TRBD1,TRBJ2-5,few,TGTGCCATCAGAGGACAGGGGATGGAGACCCAGTACTTC,CAIRGQGMETQYF
TRBV18,TRBD1,TRBJ2-1,NA,TGTGCCAGCTCACCACGGGGACAGGGGTCCTACAATGAGCAGTTCTTC,CASSPRGQGSYNEQFF
TRBV9,NA,TRBJ2-7,NA,TGTGCCAGCAGCGTAGGTCGAGGGTTCCACGAGCAGTACTTC,CASSVGRGFHEQYF
TRBV7-2,NA,TRBJ2-1,few,TGTGCCAGCAGCTTAGTTCTAGGTAATAGCAATGAGCAGTTCTTC,CASSLVLGNSNEQFF
TRBV4-1,TRBD2,TRBJ2-6,NA,TGCGCCAGCAGCCGATTCGGGACTAGCGGGGGGGGCTCCTCTGGGGCCAACGTCCTGACTTTC,CASSRFGTSGGGSSGANVLTF
TRBV29-1,NA,TRBJ2-6,few,TGCAGCGTTGCCGACAGATACTCTGGGGCCAACGTCCTGACTTTC,CSVADRYSGANVLTF
TRBV4-1,TRBD1,TRBJ2-7,few,TGCGCCAGCAGCCCGCCCGGGACAGGGGAGGGCGAGCAGTACTTC,CASSPPGTGEGEQYF
TRBV28,NA,TRBJ1-6,NA,TGTGCCAGCAACAGAGGGCGCTCCTATAATTCACCCCTCCACTTT,CASNRGRSYNSPLHF
TRBV18,TRBD2,TRBJ2-1,few,TGTGCCAGCTCACCACCAGCGGGAGGGACAATGAATGAGCAGTTCTTC,CASSPPAGGTMNEQFF
TRBV11-2,TRBD2,TRBJ2-1,NA,TGTGCCAGCAGACCAGGACTAGCCGACAATGAGCAGTTCTTC,CASRPGLADNEQFF
TRBV12-3/TRBV12-4,TRBD2,TRBJ2-2,NA,TGTGCCAGCAGCATTTTGGGGATCAGCGGGAGGGCCGGGGAGCTGTTTTTT,CASSILGISGRAGELFF
TRBV19,NA,TRBJ1-1,NA,TGTGCCAGTAGTCTGGTTCAGGTGAAGGACACTGAAGCTTTCTTT,CASSLVQVKDTEAFF
TRBV4-2,NA,TRBJ1-6,many,TGTGCCAGCAGCCAAAGACAGTATTCACCCCTCCACTTT,CASSQRQYSPLHF
TRBV28,NA,TRBJ1-2,few,TGTGCCAGCAGTCGGGCAGAAGATAACTATGGCTACACCTTC,CASSRAEDNYGYTF
TRBV14,TRBD1,TRBJ1-1,NA,TGTGCCAGCAGCCAGTGGACAGGCGGTGGGAACACTGAAGCTTTCTTT,CASSQWTGGGNTEAFF
TRBV27,NA,TRBJ2-3,many,TGTGCCAGCAGTTTAAGCTGGACAGCCCGCACAGATACGCAGTATTTT,CASSLSWTARTDTQYF